The 16 T cell receptor beta chains reported below all come from one sample, sequenced in a study of neurological immune-mediated disorders. The sample's time point: longitudinal time-point 3. MiXCR, applied by TCRdb to the 5' RACE reads, yields one record per CDR3 protein. The sample lists about 80,000 distinct CDR3 sequences; under 4.5% were seen once. Material for sequencing was PBMCs. Receptors originate from a woman in her sixties with multiple sclerosis.

This clonotype was seen many times. This chain links TRBV29-1 with TRBJ2-7, with 7 bases lining up with TRBD1. This CDR3 is 12 amino acids long. CDR1 is SQVTM, CDR2 ANQGSEA, per germline. J gave up 7 bases and V 5 bases, and 8 bases lay outside the gene matches. The chain's CDR3 is CSVTSGTEEQYF. CDR3 nucleotides: TGCAGCGTTACCTCGGGGACAGAGGAGCAGTACTTC.

This clonotype was found many times. V is TRBV29-1 and J is TRBJ2-5; a weak D match, TRBD1 (6 bases). V dropped 7 bases and J dropped 4 bases, with 22 bases sitting between them. Germline loops: CDR1 SQVTM, CDR2 ANQGSEA. The CDR3 has 15 residues. The CDR3: CSAPPGDRLGETQYF. In DNA, the CDR3 is TGCAGCGCCCCTCCGGGTGACAGGTTGGGAGAGACCCAGTACTTC. Based on the CDR3 plus reference TRBV29-1 and TRBJ2-5, the full variable domain is SAVISQKPSRDICQRGTSLTIQCQVDSQVTMMFWYRQQPGQSLTLIATANQGSEATYESGFVIDKFPISRPNLTFSTLTVSNMSPEDSSIYLCSAPPGDRLGETQYFGPGTRLLVL.

This clonotype was counted at least ten times. The rearrangement joins TRBV20-1 to TRBJ2-1; 7 bases fit TRBD1. CDR1 and CDR2 (germline): DFQATT, SNEGSKA (reference sequence). V lost 0 bases, J lost 7 bases, and 6 bases stayed unmatched. This CDR3 has 14 amino acids. CDR3 region: CSAREMTGLNEQFF. The CDR3 DNA reads TGCAGTGCTAGAGAGATGACAGGGTTGAATGAGCAGTTCTTC.

This clonotype was picked up many times. V and J are TRBV29-1 and TRBJ2-2, with a weak D call TRBD2 (5 bases). Germline CDR1 is SQVTM and CDR2 is ANQGSEA. This CDR3 comprises 11 residues. V was cut by 7 bases and J by 10 bases, with 13 bases left in between. The CDR3: CSARTGEELFF. The CDR3 nucleotides read TGCAGCGCTCGGACTGGGGAGGAGCTGTTTTTT.

Ten or more counts support this clonotype. This sequence joins TRBV5-1 and TRBJ2-3; 10 positions agree with TRBD1. V gave up 4 bases and J gave up 1 base; unmatched junction bases: 6. CDR1 and CDR2 (germline): SGHRS, YFSETQ. The CDR3 has 16 amino acids. The CDR3 coding sequence is TGCGCCAGCAGCGTAAGACAGGGGGCGCGCACAGATACGCAGTATTTT. It encodes CASSVRQGARTDTQYF.

This clonotype has at least ten counts. The rearrangement uses TRBV4-1 and TRBJ2-1, with a weak D call TRBD1 (7 bases). With 7 bases removed from V and 8 bases from J, the gap between germline ends came to 24 bases. The V gene's germline CDR1 is MGHRA and CDR2 YSYEKL. The CDR3 extends over 16 amino acids. The CDR3, as DNA: TGCGCCAGCATCCCGACGCGGGACAGAAAAGGCGATGAGCAGTTCTTC. Translation gives CASIPTRDRKGDEQFF.

This clonotype was found many times. The rearrangement links TRBV9 to TRBJ1-2; D is ambiguous. The CDR3 contains 14 residues. Germline V lookup: CDR1 SGDLS, CDR2 YYNGEE. V lost 1 base, J lost 4 bases, and 11 bases lay in between. The CDR3 is CASSVRGDLYGYTF. For the CDR3, the DNA is TGTGCCAGCAGCGTACGCGGAGACCTCTATGGCTACACCTTC.

This clonotype showed up many times. The V call is TRBV7-2, the J call TRBJ2-2, with 9 bases matching TRBD1. Germline CDR1 reads SGHTA; CDR2 reads FQGNSA. Germline trimming cut 1 base from V and 5 bases from J; bases unmatched to any gene: 5. The CDR3 loop spans 16 amino acids. Here the CDR3 reads CASSLEDRGWTGELFF. The CDR3 coding sequence is TGTGCCAGCAGCTTAGAGGACAGGGGATGGACCGGGGAGCTGTTTTTT.

Comment on this clonotype: This could be a read error, since a much larger clone is one nucleotide away. Here the CDR3 DNA reads TGTGCCAGCAGCTCCGGACAGCTTTACAAGCAGTACTTC. Amino acid sequence: CASSSGQLYKQYF. This rearrangement joins TRBV6-2 or TRBV6-3 to TRBJ2-7; the D gene is possibly TRBD1 (6 bases). Per germline, CDR1 MNHEY and CDR2 SVGEGT. The CDR3 sequence is 13 residues long. V dropped 6 bases and J dropped 8 bases, with 17 bases sitting between them.

This clonotype has a count of ten or more. V is TRBV11-2 and J is TRBJ2-1; D tentatively reads TRBD1 or TRBD2 (5 bases each). CDR3 length: 13 amino acids. Germline lookup yields CDR1 SGHAT and CDR2 FQNNGV. Trimming removed 4 bases at V and 11 bases at J, with 15 bases between. CDR3 DNA sequence: TGTGCCAGCAGCTCTTATTCCGGGACCCAGCAGTTCTTC. Translation: CASSSYSGTQQFF.

This clonotype was seen at least ten times. This chain connects TRBV10-3 to TRBJ1-2, with D possibly matching TRBD1 (5 bases). This CDR3 has 13 amino acids. The germline CDR1 and CDR2 sequences are ENHRY and SYGVKD. Trimming removed 7 bases at V and 6 bases at J, with 15 bases between. CDR3: CAITGAPGDGYTF. Here the CDR3 DNA reads TGTGCCATCACTGGGGCCCCGGGAGATGGCTACACCTTC.

This clonotype was recorded many times. J is TRBJ2-5 and V is TRBV6-6, with D tentatively TRBD1 (5 bases). V dropped 2 bases and J dropped 2 bases, with 9 bases sitting between them. The germline CDR1 and CDR2 sequences are MNHNY and SVGAGI (reference sequence). The CDR3 is made up of 14 amino acids. In nucleotides, the CDR3 is TGTGCCAGCAGTTACCCGACAGAACAAGAGACCCAGTACTTC. Translation gives CASSYPTEQETQYF.

This clonotype was seen at least ten times. CDR3 in DNA: TGTGCCAGCAGGAATTCCGGGACCCCCTCTAACGAGCAGTACTTC. Protein sequence: CASRNSGTPSNEQYF. The chain links TRBV11-1 to TRBJ2-7; D possibly matches TRBD1 or TRBD2 (5 bases each). CDR3 length: 15 residues. Trimming took off 6 bases at V and 5 bases at J, with 20 bases between the two ends. Germline-derived CDR1 and CDR2 are SGHAT and FQDESV (reference sequence).

This clonotype was detected many times. J is TRBJ2-1 and V is TRBV5-6, with D perhaps TRBD1 (6 bases). V shed 1 base and J shed 8 bases, with 10 bases lying between them. The V gene's germline CDR1 is SGHDT and CDR2 YYEEEE. The CDR3 length is 13 residues. As DNA, the CDR3 is TGTGCCAGCAGCTTGTCCCAGGGGTATGAGCAGTTCTTC. Residues: CASSLSQGYEQFF.

The chain employs TRBV5-1 and TRBJ1-2, with a tentative D call TRBD1 (6 bases). Trimming pared 2 bases from V and 8 bases from J, leaving 16 bases between. Per the germline V gene, CDR1 is SGHRS and CDR2 is YFSETQ. CDR3 length: 14 residues. CDR3 loop: CASSFGVQGQGYTF. CDR3 bases: TGCGCCAGCAGCTTCGGCGTGCAGGGACAAGGCTACACCTTC.

In its sample, this clonotype was seen many times. The chain joins TRBV3-1 to TRBJ2-3, with 7 bases aligning to TRBD1. The length of the CDR3 is 16 residues. From germline, CDR1 is LGHDT and CDR2 YNNKEL (reference sequence). Germline trimming cut 4 bases from V and 6 bases from J; bases unmatched to any gene: 13. Written as DNA, the CDR3 is TGTGCCAGCAGCCCTCGGCGGACAGGAAAGTCGGATACGCAGTATTTT. It yields the protein CASSPRRTGKSDTQYF.